A selection of T cell receptor beta chains follows, all from one sample in a study of Graves' ophthalmopathy and Graves' hyperthyroidism. TCRdb re-called the multiplex PCR reads through MiXCR, storing one row per CDR3 protein. This sample has 1 million to 1.3 million distinct CDR3 sequences, with roughly two fifths found just once. The sample was peripheral blood or thyroid tissue (not recorded which). These receptors were taken from an adult man with Graves' hyperthyroidism. Both conserved end residues are part of each CDR3. D genes are given only for firm matches. The listing skips clone size in some rows; elsewhere it reads once, few, many or a size class.

CDR3 DNA: TGTGCCAGCAGCTTAATGGGTATCCAAGAGACCCAGCATTTT
CDR3 protein: CASSLMGIQETQHF
V gene: TRBV7-9
J gene: TRBJ1-5
D gene: NA
CDR3 length: 14
clone size: NA

CDR3 DNA: TGCGCCAGCAGCCAAGGTCTCAGGTACCAAGAGACCCAGTACTTC
CDR3 protein: CASSQGLRYQETQYF
V gene: TRBV4-1
J gene: TRBJ2-5
D gene: NA
CDR3 length: 15
clone size: many

CDR3 DNA: TGTGCCAGCAGCCCCGGGACAGGGGAAGCCTACGAGCAGTACTTC
CDR3 protein: CASSPGTGEAYEQYF
V gene: TRBV7-2
J gene: TRBJ2-7
D gene: TRBD1
CDR3 length: 15
clone size: few

CDR3 DNA: TGCGCCAGCAGTGATAGCGGGCGGGGATGGACTGAAGCTTTCTTT
CDR3 protein: CASSDSGRGWTEAFF
V gene: TRBV10-1
J gene: TRBJ1-1
D gene: NA
CDR3 length: 15
clone size: many

CDR3 DNA: TGTGCCAGCAGTCGGACCATCGGGTACGAGCAGTACTTC
CDR3 protein: CASSRTIGYEQYF
V gene: TRBV7-9
J gene: TRBJ2-7
D gene: NA
CDR3 length: 13
clone size: few

CDR3 DNA: TGCAGTGCTAGTAAGGTCAGCGAAAGGAGCGGCTACACCTTC
CDR3 protein: CSASKVSERSGYTF
V gene: TRBV20-1
J gene: TRBJ1-2
D gene: NA
CDR3 length: 14
clone size: NA

CDR3 DNA: TGTGCCAGCAGCCTGGACGGTACGAACTACTTC
CDR3 protein: CASSLDGTNYF
V gene: TRBV3-1
J gene: TRBJ2-5
D gene: NA
CDR3 length: 11
clone size: NA

CDR3 DNA: TGCGCCAGCAGCTTGGCGGGACAGGGACACGAGCAGTACTTC
CDR3 protein: CASSLAGQGHEQYF
V gene: TRBV5-1
J gene: TRBJ2-7
D gene: TRBD1
CDR3 length: 14
clone size: few

CDR3 DNA: TGTGCCAGCAGCGTTTCCTTTCCTGGAAACACCATATATTTT
CDR3 protein: CASSVSFPGNTIYF
V gene: TRBV9
J gene: TRBJ1-3
D gene: NA
CDR3 length: 14
clone size: many

CDR3 DNA: TGCAGCGTTTCTGCCACGGGATCCTACGAGCAGTACTTC
CDR3 protein: CSVSATGSYEQYF
V gene: TRBV29-1
J gene: TRBJ2-7
D gene: NA
CDR3 length: 13
clone size: many

CDR3 DNA: TGTGCCAGCAGGCGGAGAGGGGTAACTGAAGCTTTCTTT
CDR3 protein: CASRRRGVTEAFF
V gene: TRBV7-9
J gene: TRBJ1-1
D gene: NA
CDR3 length: 13
clone size: once

CDR3 DNA: TGTGCCAGCAGCTCAGATGCGGGAGAAGAGACCCAGTACTTC
CDR3 protein: CASSSDAGEETQYF
V gene: TRBV14
J gene: TRBJ2-5
D gene: TRBD2
CDR3 length: 14
clone size: once

CDR3 DNA: TGTGCCAGCAGCCATAATCGCTTGGATTCACCCCTCCACTTT
CDR3 protein: CASSHNRLDSPLHF
V gene: TRBV5-6
J gene: TRBJ1-6
D gene: NA
CDR3 length: 14
clone size: many

CDR3 DNA: TGTGCCATCAGTGGGGGTGAAAACTATGGCTACACCTTC
CDR3 protein: CAISGGENYGYTF
V gene: TRBV10-3
J gene: TRBJ1-2
D gene: NA
CDR3 length: 13
clone size: many

CDR3 DNA: TGTGCCAGCAGACTGAGAAACAGGGTAGGCCAGCCCCAGCATTTT
CDR3 protein: CASRLRNRVGQPQHF
V gene: TRBV7-9
J gene: TRBJ1-5
D gene: NA
CDR3 length: 15
clone size: NA

CDR3 DNA: TGTGCCAGCAGTCCAACTCAGGGGTTAGACGGCAATCAGCCCCAGCATTTT
CDR3 protein: CASSPTQGLDGNQPQHF
V gene: TRBV7-8
J gene: TRBJ1-5
D gene: NA
CDR3 length: 17
clone size: few

CDR3 DNA: TGTGCCAGGCACAGGGGGGTAGGGGAGACCCAGTACTTC
CDR3 protein: CARHRGVGETQYF
V gene: TRBV28
J gene: TRBJ2-5
D gene: TRBD1
CDR3 length: 13
clone size: NA

CDR3 DNA: TGTGCCAGCAGCGTAGTAGGGGGACAGCCTGGAAAGTCAGGCTATGGCTACACCTTC
CDR3 protein: CASSVVGGQPGKSGYGYTF
V gene: TRBV7-8
J gene: TRBJ1-2
D gene: TRBD1
CDR3 length: 19
clone size: NA

CDR3 DNA: TGTGCCAGCAGGTCCAGGGACACCGGGGAGCTGTTTTTT
CDR3 protein: CASRSRDTGELFF
V gene: TRBV11-3
J gene: TRBJ2-2
D gene: NA
CDR3 length: 13
clone size: many

CDR3 DNA: TGTGCCAGCAGTCCGAGCCTTGGACAGGGTGGGGAGACCCAGTACTTC
CDR3 protein: CASSPSLGQGGETQYF
V gene: TRBV12-3/TRBV12-4
J gene: TRBJ2-5
D gene: TRBD1
CDR3 length: 16
clone size: many

CDR3 DNA: TGTGCCAGATCCTTCGACAGGGCGAACACTGAAGCTTTCTTT
CDR3 protein: CARSFDRANTEAFF
V gene: TRBV2
J gene: TRBJ1-1
D gene: TRBD1
CDR3 length: 14
clone size: many

CDR3 DNA: TGTGCCAGCAGCTGGGGGCGACAGGAGGAGCTGTTTTTT
CDR3 protein: CASSWGRQEELFF
V gene: TRBV11-2
J gene: TRBJ2-2
D gene: NA
CDR3 length: 13
clone size: NA

CDR3 DNA: TGTGCCATCAGCCAGCGGGAGGACTCCTACGAGCAGTACTTC
CDR3 protein: CAISQREDSYEQYF
V gene: TRBV10-3
J gene: TRBJ2-7
D gene: TRBD2
CDR3 length: 14
clone size: many

CDR3 DNA: TGCGCCAGCGGATACGGGGACAGGCCGGAGACCCAGTACTTC
CDR3 protein: CASGYGDRPETQYF
V gene: TRBV5-1
J gene: TRBJ2-5
D gene: TRBD1
CDR3 length: 14
clone size: few

CDR3 DNA: TGCAGTGCTAGTTTCCCGGGACAGGGTCTTTCCTACGAGCAGTACTTC
CDR3 protein: CSASFPGQGLSYEQYF
V gene: TRBV20-1
J gene: TRBJ2-7
D gene: TRBD1
CDR3 length: 16
clone size: NA

CDR3 DNA: TGTGCCTGGAGGGGGGTGTACGGCTACACCTTC
CDR3 protein: CAWRGVYGYTF
V gene: TRBV30
J gene: TRBJ1-2
D gene: NA
CDR3 length: 11
clone size: few

CDR3 DNA: TGCAGTGCTGGGGGTGACAGGGGGGACAATCAGCCCCAGCATTTT
CDR3 protein: CSAGGDRGDNQPQHF
V gene: TRBV20-1
J gene: TRBJ1-5
D gene: TRBD1
CDR3 length: 15
clone size: many

CDR3 DNA: TGCAGCGTTGAAGCGGCAGGGGGCTGGGTAGAGACCCAGTACTTC
CDR3 protein: CSVEAAGGWVETQYF
V gene: TRBV29-1
J gene: TRBJ2-5
D gene: TRBD1
CDR3 length: 15
clone size: many

CDR3 DNA: TGTGCCAGCAGTTACTCCGGACAGGGGGGCTCCTACGGGCAGTACTTC
CDR3 protein: CASSYSGQGGSYGQYF
V gene: TRBV12-3/TRBV12-4
J gene: TRBJ2-7
D gene: TRBD1
CDR3 length: 16
clone size: NA

CDR3 DNA: TGCAGTGCTACAATTGACGAGTTAGTCACTGAAGCTTTCTTT
CDR3 protein: CSATIDELVTEAFF
V gene: TRBV20-1
J gene: TRBJ1-1
D gene: NA
CDR3 length: 14
clone size: NA

CDR3 DNA: TGCGCCAGCAGCCAAGAAACGGGTGAGCAGTACTTC
CDR3 protein: CASSQETGEQYF
V gene: TRBV4-1
J gene: TRBJ2-7
D gene: NA
CDR3 length: 12
clone size: many

CDR3 DNA: TGTGCCACCAGCAGAACCCCTTCTGCGAACTATGGCTACACCTTC
CDR3 protein: CATSRTPSANYGYTF
V gene: TRBV15
J gene: TRBJ1-2
D gene: NA
CDR3 length: 15
clone size: many

CDR3 DNA: TGTGCCAGCAGTCGGTCGGACAGGGCCTACGAGCAGTACTTC
CDR3 protein: CASSRSDRAYEQYF
V gene: TRBV9
J gene: TRBJ2-7
D gene: TRBD1
CDR3 length: 14
clone size: once

CDR3 DNA: TGTGCCATCAGTGACAGGGCGAACACTGAAGCTTTCTTT
CDR3 protein: CAISDRANTEAFF
V gene: TRBV10-3
J gene: TRBJ1-1
D gene: NA
CDR3 length: 13
clone size: many

CDR3 DNA: TGTGCCAGCAGCTTTGGTGCAGGGCTAGAGACCCAGTACTTC
CDR3 protein: CASSFGAGLETQYF
V gene: TRBV7-7
J gene: TRBJ2-5
D gene: NA
CDR3 length: 14
clone size: NA

CDR3 DNA: TGTGCCACCAGCAGCTTACCCGGACAGGGGTTGGCTGAAGCTTTCTTT
CDR3 protein: CATSSLPGQGLAEAFF
V gene: TRBV15
J gene: TRBJ1-1
D gene: TRBD1
CDR3 length: 16
clone size: NA